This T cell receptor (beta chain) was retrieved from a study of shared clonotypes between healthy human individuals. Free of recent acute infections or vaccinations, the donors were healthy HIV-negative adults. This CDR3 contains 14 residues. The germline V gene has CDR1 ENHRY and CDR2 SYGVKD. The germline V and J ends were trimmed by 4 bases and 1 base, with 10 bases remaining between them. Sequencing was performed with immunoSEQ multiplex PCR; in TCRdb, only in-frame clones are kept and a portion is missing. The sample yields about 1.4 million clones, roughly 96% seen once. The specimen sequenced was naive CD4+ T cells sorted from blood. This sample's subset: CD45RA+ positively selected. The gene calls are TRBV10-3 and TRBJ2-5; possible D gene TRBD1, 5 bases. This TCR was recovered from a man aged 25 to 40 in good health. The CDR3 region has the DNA TGTGCCATCAGTGGACAGCAACTCCAAGAGACCCAGTACTTC. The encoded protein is CAISGQQLQETQYF.